This T cell receptor beta chain is drawn from a study of monozygotic twins with inflammatory bowel disease. Study outcomes and limitations: Sharing of clonotypes with others was lower in IBD patients than in healthy twins, and this was especially so with disease activity.

Details on this clonotype: What it recognizes is unknown.

Germline V gives CDR1 MNHEY, CDR2 SVGEGT. The CDR3 has 11 amino acids. TCRdb reprocessed the 5' RACE reads, keeping one entry per CDR3 protein, no DNA. The sample table sets out 330,000 or so distinct CDR3 sequences. Input material: blood. The sequence was collected from a human donor with ulcerative colitis or Crohn's disease, or a healthy co-twin of an affected twin (not recorded which). The chain joins TRBV6-2 or TRBV6-3 to TRBJ2-2. The CDR3 spells CASSYGVELFF.